Listed below are T cell receptor beta chains from one sample, sequenced in a study of shared clonotypes between healthy human individuals. The data were produced by immunoSEQ multiplex PCR, yet TCRdb's version contains in-frame clones alone and is incomplete. The sample consists of approximately 500,000 clones, 79% of them appearing once. Sequencing was done on a sample of PBMCs. The receptors originated from a woman aged 40 to 50 in good health. Some clones in this sample may be carry-over from other donors' samples. Each CDR3 is given with its conserved first and last residue. The D gene is left open where the match is weak. Where a row states a size, it is once, few, many or the class of an expanded clone; other rows omit it.

j_call: TRBJ1-5
v_call: TRBV5-4
clone_size: -
d_call: -
cdr3_length: 12
cdr3_nt: TGTGCCAGCAGCCTAATGGGGCAGCCCCAGCATTTT
cdr3_aa: CASSLMGQPQHF

j_call: TRBJ2-7
v_call: TRBV21-1
clone_size: -
d_call: -
cdr3_length: 12
cdr3_nt: TGTGCCAGCAACCCACCTTCCTACGAGCAGTACTTC
cdr3_aa: CASNPPSYEQYF

j_call: TRBJ2-6
v_call: TRBV5-1
clone_size: -
d_call: -
cdr3_length: 16
cdr3_nt: TGCGCCAGCAGCTTCTATTGGGAGTCTGGGGCCAACGTCCTGACTTTC
cdr3_aa: CASSFYWESGANVLTF

j_call: TRBJ2-7
v_call: TRBV10-2
clone_size: -
d_call: -
cdr3_length: 12
cdr3_nt: TGCGCCAGCAGTGAGTCGGGTAACGAGCAGTACTTC
cdr3_aa: CASSESGNEQYF

j_call: TRBJ1-2
v_call: TRBV7-9
clone_size: -
d_call: TRBD1
cdr3_length: 13
cdr3_nt: TGTGCCAGCAGATCCGGACAGGGCGCGGGCTACACCTTC
cdr3_aa: CASRSGQGAGYTF

j_call: TRBJ2-1
v_call: TRBV5-1
clone_size: -
d_call: -
cdr3_length: 14
cdr3_nt: TGCGCCAGCAGCTTTGCGGGCCTAGGCAATGAGCAGTTCTTC
cdr3_aa: CASSFAGLGNEQFF

j_call: TRBJ1-2
v_call: TRBV5-5
clone_size: -
d_call: -
cdr3_length: 16
cdr3_nt: TGTGCCAGCAGCTTTGCGGTCGGGGCGCGGGGCTATGGCTACACCTTC
cdr3_aa: CASSFAVGARGYGYTF

j_call: TRBJ2-1
v_call: TRBV28
clone_size: once
d_call: -
cdr3_length: 14
cdr3_nt: TGTGCCAGCAGTTTGGGGATGTCTGGCAATGAGCAGTTCTTC
cdr3_aa: CASSLGMSGNEQFF

j_call: TRBJ1-5
v_call: TRBV7-2
clone_size: -
d_call: TRBD1
cdr3_length: 14
cdr3_nt: TGTGCCAGCAGCCCCAGGGGGGGGAATCAGCCCCAGCATTTT
cdr3_aa: CASSPRGGNQPQHF

j_call: TRBJ2-2
v_call: TRBV19
clone_size: few
d_call: TRBD1
cdr3_length: 17
cdr3_nt: TGTGCCAGTAGTAGGATAACCGGGACAGGGTATGACGGGGAGCTGTTTTTT
cdr3_aa: CASSRITGTGYDGELFF

j_call: TRBJ2-7
v_call: TRBV7-9
clone_size: -
d_call: TRBD1
cdr3_length: 14
cdr3_nt: TGTGCCAGCAGCGAGACAGGGGGTGGCCTGGAGCAGTACTTC
cdr3_aa: CASSETGGGLEQYF

j_call: TRBJ1-4
v_call: TRBV7-6
clone_size: -
d_call: -
cdr3_length: 15
cdr3_nt: TGTGCCAGCAGCTCCGAATGGGGACATAATGAAAAACTGTTTTTT
cdr3_aa: CASSSEWGHNEKLFF

j_call: TRBJ1-4
v_call: TRBV11-2
clone_size: -
d_call: -
cdr3_length: 13
cdr3_nt: TGTGCCAGCAGGGTTGCAACTAATGAAAAACTGTTTTTT
cdr3_aa: CASRVATNEKLFF

j_call: TRBJ1-5
v_call: TRBV10-3
clone_size: -
d_call: -
cdr3_length: 12
cdr3_nt: TGTGCCATCAGTGAATCCAATCAGCCCCAGCATTTT
cdr3_aa: CAISESNQPQHF

j_call: TRBJ1-1
v_call: TRBV28
clone_size: -
d_call: -
cdr3_length: 16
cdr3_nt: TGTGCCAGCAGCCTCTTGGGACTCCCTTTGGACACTGAAGCTTTCTTT
cdr3_aa: CASSLLGLPLDTEAFF

j_call: TRBJ2-7
v_call: TRBV2
clone_size: -
d_call: -
cdr3_length: 17
cdr3_nt: TGTGCCAGCAGCCCCTACCTCGGGTCAGGGGGTAGCGGGGAGCAGTACTTC
cdr3_aa: CASSPYLGSGGSGEQYF

j_call: TRBJ2-7
v_call: TRBV4-2
clone_size: -
d_call: -
cdr3_length: 14
cdr3_nt: TGTGCCAGCGGCCCAAGGGCGGGACCATACGAGCAGTACTTC
cdr3_aa: CASGPRAGPYEQYF

j_call: TRBJ2-5
v_call: TRBV7-3
clone_size: -
d_call: TRBD2
cdr3_length: 14
cdr3_nt: TGTGCCAGCAGCTTCGGACTAGTGGGGGAGACCCAGTACTTC
cdr3_aa: CASSFGLVGETQYF

j_call: TRBJ1-1
v_call: TRBV29-1
clone_size: few
d_call: TRBD1
cdr3_length: 13
cdr3_nt: TGCAGCGTTGACAGGACAGGGGTCACTGAAGCTTTCTTT
cdr3_aa: CSVDRTGVTEAFF

j_call: TRBJ2-2
v_call: TRBV10-2
clone_size: -
d_call: -
cdr3_length: 14
cdr3_nt: TGCGCCAGCAGTGAAGGGGTCTACCCCGGGGAGCTGTTTTTT
cdr3_aa: CASSEGVYPGELFF

j_call: TRBJ1-5
v_call: TRBV19
clone_size: -
d_call: TRBD1
cdr3_length: 14
cdr3_nt: TGTGCCAGTGGGGGACAGGGATATTCTCAGCCCCAGCATTTT
cdr3_aa: CASGGQGYSQPQHF

j_call: TRBJ2-5
v_call: TRBV30
clone_size: -
d_call: -
cdr3_length: 13
cdr3_nt: TGTGCCTGGGGGACTGGGGGACAAGAGACCCAGTACTTC
cdr3_aa: CAWGTGGQETQYF

j_call: TRBJ1-1
v_call: TRBV7-7
clone_size: many
d_call: -
cdr3_length: 13
cdr3_nt: TGTGCCAGCAGCTTAACAGGGCCCCCTGAAGCTTTCTTT
cdr3_aa: CASSLTGPPEAFF

j_call: TRBJ2-7
v_call: TRBV27
clone_size: -
d_call: TRBD1
cdr3_length: 15
cdr3_nt: TGTGCCAGCAGGCGGGACAGGGGGTTTTTCGACGAGCAGTACTTC
cdr3_aa: CASRRDRGFFDEQYF

j_call: TRBJ2-7
v_call: TRBV29-1
clone_size: once
d_call: TRBD1
cdr3_length: 15
cdr3_nt: TGCAGCGTTGAAGGAGAACGGACAGGGACCTACGAGCAGTACTTC
cdr3_aa: CSVEGERTGTYEQYF

j_call: TRBJ2-5
v_call: TRBV5-8
clone_size: -
d_call: TRBD1
cdr3_length: 15
cdr3_nt: TGTGCCAGCAGCTTTCAGGCAGGGGGTGAGGAGACCCAGTACTTC
cdr3_aa: CASSFQAGGEETQYF

j_call: TRBJ2-7
v_call: TRBV2
clone_size: -
d_call: -
cdr3_length: 12
cdr3_nt: TGTGCCAGCCACATTAGGCAGGACGAGCAGTACTTC
cdr3_aa: CASHIRQDEQYF

j_call: TRBJ2-3
v_call: TRBV5-1
clone_size: -
d_call: TRBD2
cdr3_length: 15
cdr3_nt: TGCGCCAGCAGCTTAGGCAGCGGGAGTTCTGATACGCAGTATTTT
cdr3_aa: CASSLGSGSSDTQYF

j_call: TRBJ2-1
v_call: TRBV19
clone_size: once
d_call: -
cdr3_length: 13
cdr3_nt: TGTGCCAGTAGTAAGGGACCAAACAATGAGCAGTTCTTC
cdr3_aa: CASSKGPNNEQFF

j_call: TRBJ1-1
v_call: TRBV10-3
clone_size: -
d_call: -
cdr3_length: 13
cdr3_nt: TGTGCCATCAGTGAGTCAGGGAGGCTTGAAGCTTTCTTT
cdr3_aa: CAISESGRLEAFF

j_call: TRBJ1-2
v_call: TRBV10-3
clone_size: -
d_call: -
cdr3_length: 13
cdr3_nt: TGTGCCATCAGTGAGCGAGGGGACTATGGCTACACCTTC
cdr3_aa: CAISERGDYGYTF

j_call: TRBJ1-2
v_call: TRBV5-5
clone_size: few
d_call: -
cdr3_length: 13
cdr3_nt: TGTGCCAGCAGCCCGGGCAGGGCATGGGGCTACACCTTC
cdr3_aa: CASSPGRAWGYTF

j_call: TRBJ2-3
v_call: TRBV4-2
clone_size: -
d_call: -
cdr3_length: 16
cdr3_nt: TGTGCCAGCAGCCAAGAGGAGCGGGCAAGCACAGATACGCAGTATTTT
cdr3_aa: CASSQEERASTDTQYF

j_call: TRBJ2-7
v_call: TRBV7-8
clone_size: few
d_call: -
cdr3_length: 15
cdr3_nt: TGTGCCAGCAGCTCCTGGATGGGGCAAGGCTACGAGCAGTACTTC
cdr3_aa: CASSSWMGQGYEQYF

j_call: TRBJ2-2
v_call: TRBV5-6
clone_size: -
d_call: -
cdr3_length: 18
cdr3_nt: TGTGCCAGCAGCTTGGTGGGACGAAGGGGAAAGAACACCGGGGAGCTGTTTTTT
cdr3_aa: CASSLVGRRGKNTGELFF

j_call: TRBJ1-2
v_call: TRBV2
clone_size: -
d_call: -
cdr3_length: 14
cdr3_nt: TGTGCCCTGAGGACTTACTTGAATAACTATGGCTACACCTTC
cdr3_aa: CALRTYLNNYGYTF

j_call: TRBJ1-1
v_call: TRBV7-6
clone_size: once
d_call: -
cdr3_length: 16
cdr3_nt: TGTGCCAGCAGCTATGACTCAGGACCCACTAACACTGAAGCTTTCTTT
cdr3_aa: CASSYDSGPTNTEAFF

j_call: TRBJ2-3
v_call: TRBV7-9
clone_size: -
d_call: -
cdr3_length: 13
cdr3_nt: TGTGCCAGCAGCTCGGGGGCGGGAGATACGCAGTATTTT
cdr3_aa: CASSSGAGDTQYF

j_call: TRBJ2-3
v_call: TRBV5-4
clone_size: -
d_call: TRBD1
cdr3_length: 15
cdr3_nt: TGTGCCAGCAGTTTTGACAGGGAAGCCACAGATACGCAGTATTTT
cdr3_aa: CASSFDREATDTQYF

j_call: TRBJ2-7
v_call: TRBV7-6
clone_size: -
d_call: TRBD1
cdr3_length: 15
cdr3_nt: TGTGCCAGCAGCTTAGGACAGGGTGGGTCCTACGAGCAGTACTTC
cdr3_aa: CASSLGQGGSYEQYF

j_call: TRBJ2-1
v_call: TRBV19
clone_size: once
d_call: -
cdr3_length: 14
cdr3_nt: TGTGCCAGTAGCCACTCGACGGGTAACCGTGAGCAGTTCTTC
cdr3_aa: CASSHSTGNREQFF

j_call: TRBJ2-3
v_call: TRBV7-2
clone_size: -
d_call: -
cdr3_length: 16
cdr3_nt: TGTGCCAGCAGCTTGGGGACGTATCCCCGCGGAGATACGCAGTATTTT
cdr3_aa: CASSLGTYPRGDTQYF

j_call: TRBJ2-7
v_call: TRBV19
clone_size: -
d_call: TRBD2
cdr3_length: 13
cdr3_nt: TGTGCCAGTAGTATAGCACTAGCGTTCGAGCAGTACTTC
cdr3_aa: CASSIALAFEQYF

j_call: TRBJ1-4
v_call: TRBV4-2
clone_size: -
d_call: TRBD1
cdr3_length: 16
cdr3_nt: TGTGCCAGCAGCCAACGTACAGGGGACGGGGGTGAAAAACTGTTTTTT
cdr3_aa: CASSQRTGDGGEKLFF

j_call: TRBJ2-1
v_call: TRBV9
clone_size: -
d_call: -
cdr3_length: 15
cdr3_nt: TGTGCCAGCAGCGTTGCGGGGTACTCCTACAATGAGCAGTTCTTC
cdr3_aa: CASSVAGYSYNEQFF

j_call: TRBJ2-2
v_call: TRBV28
clone_size: -
d_call: -
cdr3_length: 14
cdr3_nt: TGTGCCAGCACCGGAGGGGACTCCACCGGGGAGCTGTTTTTT
cdr3_aa: CASTGGDSTGELFF

j_call: TRBJ2-3
v_call: TRBV9
clone_size: -
d_call: TRBD1
cdr3_length: 15
cdr3_nt: TGTGCCAGCAGCTTACGACAGGGGTTCGAAGATACGCAGTATTTT
cdr3_aa: CASSLRQGFEDTQYF

j_call: TRBJ2-1
v_call: TRBV11-2
clone_size: -
d_call: TRBD1
cdr3_length: 15
cdr3_nt: TGTGCCAGCAGCTTAGGGAGACAGGGGGTCAATGAGCAGTTCTTC
cdr3_aa: CASSLGRQGVNEQFF

j_call: TRBJ2-7
v_call: TRBV2
clone_size: -
d_call: -
cdr3_length: 10
cdr3_nt: TGTGCCAGCAGTGAGGGCGAGCAGTACTTC
cdr3_aa: CASSEGEQYF

j_call: TRBJ1-1
v_call: TRBV5-1
clone_size: -
d_call: -
cdr3_length: 14
cdr3_nt: TGCGCCAGCAGCTTGGTCGGGGGCGGCACTGAAGCTTTCTTT
cdr3_aa: CASSLVGGGTEAFF

j_call: TRBJ1-2
v_call: TRBV30
clone_size: few
d_call: -
cdr3_length: 12
cdr3_nt: TGTGCCTGCCCACAGCGACCCTATGGCTACACCTTC
cdr3_aa: CACPQRPYGYTF

j_call: TRBJ2-1
v_call: TRBV4-3
clone_size: once
d_call: -
cdr3_length: 14
cdr3_nt: TGCGCCAGCAGCCAAACTTACGGGAGTAATGAGCAGTTCTTC
cdr3_aa: CASSQTYGSNEQFF

j_call: TRBJ2-7
v_call: TRBV28
clone_size: -
d_call: -
cdr3_length: 13
cdr3_nt: TGTGCCAGCAGTCCGGGACCCCTCGACGAGCAGTACTTC
cdr3_aa: CASSPGPLDEQYF